This TCR beta chain was sequenced in a study of T cells in Graves' hyperthyroidism and ophthalmopathy. Broader study findings: Ophthalmopathy, which appeared later, was predicted by the model a median around 6.5 months before onset. Appearing also in blood were most of the thyroid clonotypes expanded above 0.001. Ophthalmopathy and stable hyperthyroidism were told apart by a 13 V-J model.

Regarding this clonotype: The antigen is not known.

The CDR3 loop spans 15 amino acids. Between the trimmed V and J ends, which lost 0 bases and 1 base, there was a span of 7 bases. Germline CDR1 reads SNHLY; CDR2 reads FYNNEI. It was RNA transcripts that yielded the amplified TCR beta CDR3 regions. First-round RT-PCR with HTBI primers amplified the TCR CDR3 region. TCRdb independently ran MiXCR on the multiplex PCR reads; one entry per CDR3 protein. The table shows 45,000 to 55,000 distinct CDR3 sequences, with about 53% occurring only once. In patients aged 18 to 65, hyperthyroidism was newly diagnosed, with duration under 2 months. The sequence was collected from a man between 18 and 35 years old with Graves' hyperthyroidism. This chain joins TRBV2 and TRBJ1-5; the D is unclear. The sequenced sample was peripheral blood or thyroid tissue (not recorded which). The CDR3 DNA sequence: TGTGCCAGCAGTGAAGCGCGCGCAAGCAATCAGCCCCAGCATTTT. This translates into CASSEARASNQPQHF.